This TCR beta chain stems from a study of PD-L1 blockade in urothelial cancer. For the study at large: Each patient had 0 to 3 earlier chemotherapy regimens. Analysis of the blood was performed 3 weeks (second dose) and 6 weeks after treatment start. Typically, measured as a median, blood samples had 130,000 to 150,000 T cells.

Germline lookup yields CDR1 WNHNN and CDR2 SYGVQD (reference sequence). V lost 4 bases to trimming and J lost 4 bases; unmatched junction nucleotides: 1. The CDR3 sequence is 13 residues long. Only in-frame clones appear in the TCRdb table, and some are missing; sequencing was by immunoSEQ multiplex PCR. The table has around 100,000 clones, 85% to 95% seen once. The time point here: peripheral blood 6 weeks after treatment start. This sequence originates from a man aged 55 to 69 with urothelial cancer. The chain couples TRBV10-1 to TRBJ2-1; 7 bases map to TRBD2. The sequencing here drew on PBMCs, taken around atezolizumab (anti-PD-L1) treatment. In DNA form, the CDR3 reads TGCGCCAGCAGTGTCGGGAGGTACAATGAGCAGTTCTTC. This translates into CASSVGRYNEQFF.